This T cell receptor beta chain is from a study of CD8 T cells in Susac syndrome. Reverse transcription of roughly 0.5 to 1 ug RNA used random hexamers. It was immunoSEQ multiplex PCR that amplified TCR beta CDR3 across 54 Vbeta and 13 Jbeta. TCRdb independently ran MiXCR on the immunoSEQ multiplex PCR reads; one entry per CDR3 protein. The sample yields some 47,000 distinct CDR3 sequences, 90% to 95% seen once. The receptor's source is a human donor in good health. Sequencing used CD8+ T cells from PBMCs.

DNA for the CDR3: TGCAGCGCATCCCACCCCGACGGAGACACCGGGGAGCTGTTTTTT. Protein: CSASHPDGDTGELFF. V gene TRBV29-1 combines with J gene TRBJ2-2; D unclear. The CDR3 consists of 15 residues. V was cut by 7 bases and J by 3 bases, with 18 bases left in between. In germline, CDR1 is SQVTM, CDR2 ANQGSEA.